These 17 T cell receptor beta chains were sequenced from one sample in a study of beta chain features in type 1 diabetes. Study results and limitations: Significant though moderate, a shortening of TCRB CDR3s appeared in all four CD4+ subsets of Type 1 diabetes patients.

Every bit of the isolated RNA underwent reverse transcription, so sequencing read expressed TCRB transcripts. Assay used: immunoSEQ multiplex PCR; TCRdb lists only in-frame clones, some missing. In the table there are around 150,000 clones, around a tenth of which are singletons. These receptors' antigens are unknown. Sample: central memory CD4+ T cells from blood. The receptors were sampled from a man aged 25 to 40 with type 1 diabetes.

This clone was picked up a small number of times. The chain couples TRBV13 to TRBJ2-7; 12 nucleotides agree with TRBD2. Germline assignment: CDR1 PRHDT and CDR2 FYEKMQ (reference sequence). The V gene end was trimmed by 5 bases and the J gene end by 7 bases; junction bases not matched to a gene: 12. The CDR3 length is 16 residues. The CDR3 protein is CASSVTGLAGRGEQYF. DNA of the CDR3: TGTGCCAGCAGCGTAACCGGACTAGCGGGAAGGGGGGAGCAGTACTTC.

This clone was detected only a few times. This rearrangement joins TRBV4-2 to TRBJ1-2, with 9 positions matching TRBD1. Trimming removed 1 base from V and 2 bases from J; junction bases left unmatched: 2. The CDR3 has 15 amino acids. Germline assignment: CDR1 LGHNA and CDR2 YNFKEQ. The CDR3 spells CASSQGTGANYGYTF. CDR3 DNA: TGTGCCAGCAGCCAAGGGACAGGGGCGAACTATGGCTACACCTTC.

The chain combines TRBV5-1 with TRBJ2-1; 7 nucleotides align to TRBD2. Germline CDR1 is SGHRS and CDR2 is YFSETQ. The length of the CDR3 is 16 residues. V dropped 0 bases and J dropped 0; count of bases not matched to a gene: 3. CDR3 nucleotides: TGCGCCAGCAGCTTGGCCGGCGGGAGCTCCTACAATGAGCAGTTCTTC. Translation: CASSLAGGSSYNEQFF.

The genes are TRBV28 and TRBJ1-2; 9 positions match TRBD1. This CDR3 spans 12 amino acids. Germline trimming cut 6 bases from V and 7 bases from J; bases unmatched to any gene: 3. Germline assignment: CDR1 MDHEN and CDR2 SYDVKM. The CDR3 nucleotides are TGTGCCAGCAGCTACAGGGGGCTTGGCTACACCTTC. As protein: CASSYRGLGYTF.

This clone was seen more than once but under ten times. V usage is TRBV11-1 and J usage is TRBJ1-4; tentative D call: TRBD1 (6 bases). The germline V and J ends were trimmed by 5 bases and 7 bases, with 11 bases remaining between them. The CDR3 has 13 amino acids. The V gene's germline CDR1 is SGHAT and CDR2 FQDESV (reference sequence). CDR3 DNA sequence: TGTGCCAGCAGCCGTGGACAGCGTGAAAAACTGTTTTTT. Its translation: CASSRGQREKLFF.

The chain has TRBV30 and TRBJ1-5; the D gene is possibly TRBD1 (6 bases). There are 13 residues in the CDR3. Between the trimmed V and J ends, which lost 4 bases and 0 bases, there was a span of 7 bases. Per the germline V gene, CDR1 is GTSNPN and CDR2 is SVGIG (reference sequence). This CDR3 is CAWTGDSNQPQHF. In DNA, the CDR3 is TGTGCCTGGACAGGGGATAGCAATCAGCCCCAGCATTTT.

The chain is built from TRBV5-1 and TRBJ2-1; 7 nucleotides line up with TRBD2. The V segment lost 4 bases and the J segment 7 bases; nucleotides outside the gene matches: 14. Germline V gene sequence: CDR1 SGHRS, CDR2 YFSETQ. The CDR3 extends over 16 amino acids. CDR3 protein: CASSGSGGLLGNEQFF. Here the CDR3 DNA reads TGCGCCAGCAGCGGGTCGGGAGGCCTCCTTGGAAATGAGCAGTTCTTC.

This clone was found a few times. The J gene is TRBJ2-5, the V gene TRBV6-1; perhaps TRBD1 as D (5 bases). V dropped 4 bases and J dropped 5 bases, with 14 bases sitting between them. This CDR3 has 14 residues. The germline CDR1 and CDR2 sequences are MNHNS and SASEGT. The CDR3 loop reads CASSATGFRETQYF. The CDR3 nucleotides read TGTGCCAGCAGTGCTACAGGATTCCGGGAGACCCAGTACTTC.

This rearrangement joins TRBV4-2 to TRBJ2-2, with TRBD2 matching over 7 bases. The CDR3 has 15 residues. V was pared by 4 bases and J by 4 bases, with 6 bases of the junction left unmatched. The germline gives CDR1 LGHNA, CDR2 YNFKEQ. The CDR3 sequence: CASSPRERGTGELFF. In nucleotides, the CDR3 is TGTGCCAGCAGCCCGCGGGAGAGGGGCACCGGGGAGCTGTTTTTT.

The rearrangement links TRBV11-2 to TRBJ2-5; TRBD2 agrees at 8 bases. Germline V gene data show CDR1 as SGHAT and CDR2 as FQNNGV. Unmatched junction bases numbered 5, after V lost 3 bases and J lost 2 bases. This CDR3 region has 15 residues. CDR3 DNA: TGTGCCAGCAGCTTTACTAGCGGTCTTCAAGAGACCCAGTACTTC. It encodes CASSFTSGLQETQYF.

The chain carries TRBV5-1 and TRBJ2-7, with D possibly TRBD2 on 7 matching bases. The V and J ends lost 4 bases and 7 bases respectively, with 12 bases between them. Germline V lookup: CDR1 SGHRS, CDR2 YFSETQ. The CDR3 extends over 12 amino acids. The CDR3 loop is CASSEQGGEQYF. DNA of the CDR3: TGCGCCAGCAGCGAACAGGGAGGGGAGCAGTACTTC.

The V call is TRBV7-9, the J call TRBJ2-3; 7 nucleotides line up with TRBD1. V was pared by 5 bases and J by 1 base, with 3 bases of the junction left unmatched. Germline CDR1 is SEHNR and CDR2 is FQNEAQ (reference sequence). The CDR3 contains 14 residues. Written as DNA, the CDR3 is TGTGCCAGCAGCAGGGACAGCCGCACAGATACGCAGTATTTT. Amino acids: CASSRDSRTDTQYF.

The rearrangement uses TRBV5-4 and TRBJ2-5; the D gene is possibly TRBD1 (5 bases). This CDR3 contains 14 residues. Deletions cut 1 base from V and 1 base from J, with 8 bases between. Germline V gene lookup returns CDR1 SGHNT and CDR2 YYREEE (reference sequence). The CDR3: CASSLWQGQETQYF. In DNA form, the CDR3 reads TGTGCCAGCAGCTTGTGGCAGGGCCAAGAGACCCAGTACTTC.

The chain uses TRBV6-5 and TRBJ2-5, with D perhaps TRBD2 (5 bases). V lost 0 bases to trimming and J lost 4 bases, with 6 bases between them. This CDR3 contains 13 residues. Germline CDR1 is MNHEY and CDR2 is SVGAGI. CDR3 in DNA: TGTGCCAGCAGTTACTCGAGCGGAGAGACCCAGTACTTC. Translation: CASSYSSGETQYF.

This clone was detected only a few times. J is TRBJ2-1 and V is TRBV30; D is unclear. Germline V gives CDR1 GTSNPN, CDR2 SVGIG (reference sequence). The germline V and J ends were trimmed by 6 bases and 0 bases, with 9 bases remaining between them. This CDR3 comprises 13 residues. CDR3 protein: CACSRFSYNEQFF. Here the CDR3 DNA reads TGTGCCTGCTCGCGATTCTCCTACAATGAGCAGTTCTTC.

This clone was seen a few times. The J gene is TRBJ2-5, the V gene TRBV29-1; TRBD1 aligns across 9 bases. The CDR3 extends over 15 amino acids. Germline CDR1 and CDR2: SQVTM and ANQGSEA. Trimming removed 6 bases from V and 5 bases from J; junction bases left unmatched: 13. The CDR3 DNA follows: TGCAGCGTCCTAGGGGGACAGGGTTTGGGGGAGACCCAGTACTTC. Its protein is CSVLGGQGLGETQYF.

The J gene is TRBJ2-1, the V gene TRBV4-3; D not certain. Between the trimmed V and J ends, which lost 0 bases and 7 bases, there was a span of 10 bases. Looked up from germline, CDR1 is LGHNA and CDR2 is YSLEER. This CDR3 region has 14 residues. The CDR3 is CASSQENAGNEQFF. The CDR3 DNA is TGCGCCAGCAGCCAAGAAAACGCCGGGAATGAGCAGTTCTTC.